This is a list of T cell receptor beta chains from one sample in a study of radiation and T cells in renal cell carcinoma. Using immunoSEQ multiplex PCR, the repertoire was profiled, and TCRdb retains in-frame clones only, with some absent. The sample has some 60,000 clones; 70% to 80% are singletons. The sequencing here drew on blood, taken from a patient whose treatment included radiotherapy and nephrectomy. These receptors came from a man in his sixties with renal cell carcinoma. CDR3s include the opening cysteine and the closing phenylalanine or tryptophan. A D gene is named only where the DNA matches it firmly. Size is stated for part of the rows, as once, few or many counts, or as a class when the clone is expanded.

d_gene: -; abundance: -; j_gene: TRBJ1-1; v_gene: TRBV9; CDR3aa: CASQRDKNTEAFF; CDR3nt: TGTGCCAGTCAAAGAGACAAGAACACTGAAGCTTTCTTT
d_gene: TRBD2; abundance: -; j_gene: TRBJ2-2; v_gene: TRBV7-2; CDR3aa: CASSFILGLAGETGELFF; CDR3nt: TGTGCCAGCAGCTTCATACTGGGCCTAGCGGGAGAAACCGGGGAGCTGTTTTTT
d_gene: TRBD2; abundance: -; j_gene: TRBJ2-3; v_gene: TRBV18; CDR3aa: CASSPETSGSTDTQYF; CDR3nt: TGTGCCAGCTCACCAGAGACTAGCGGGAGTACAGATACGCAGTATTTT
d_gene: TRBD1; abundance: -; j_gene: TRBJ1-1; v_gene: TRBV7-2; CDR3aa: CASSGRQGIGAGSTEAFF; CDR3nt: TGTGCCAGCAGCGGCCGACAGGGGATAGGAGCGGGGAGCACTGAAGCTTTCTTT
d_gene: -; abundance: -; j_gene: TRBJ2-7; v_gene: TRBV7-9; CDR3aa: CASSLLEISVLGEQYF; CDR3nt: TGTGCCAGCAGCTTGCTCGAGATTTCCGTCTTAGGCGAGCAGTACTTC
d_gene: TRBD2; abundance: -; j_gene: TRBJ2-3; v_gene: TRBV9; CDR3aa: CASSVGGTKTNTQYF; CDR3nt: TGTGCCAGCAGCGTAGGAGGGACTAAGACAAATACGCAGTATTTT
d_gene: -; abundance: -; j_gene: TRBJ1-1; v_gene: TRBV11-3; CDR3aa: CASSLRVGSPNTEAFF; CDR3nt: TGTGCCAGCAGCTTACGAGTAGGCAGCCCGAACACTGAAGCTTTCTTT
d_gene: TRBD1; abundance: -; j_gene: TRBJ1-4; v_gene: TRBV7-6; CDR3aa: CASSLRDSQYEKLFF; CDR3nt: TGTGCCAGCAGCTTAAGGGACAGCCAGTATGAAAAACTGTTTTTT
d_gene: TRBD1; abundance: -; j_gene: TRBJ2-1; v_gene: TRBV7-2; CDR3aa: CASSLDRGLGNEQFF; CDR3nt: TGTGCCAGCAGCTTGGACAGGGGGTTGGGGAATGAGCAGTTCTTC
d_gene: TRBD1; abundance: -; j_gene: TRBJ2-5; v_gene: TRBV18; CDR3aa: CASSPQGQAQETQYF; CDR3nt: TGTGCCAGCTCACCACAGGGACAGGCGCAAGAGACCCAGTACTTC
d_gene: -; abundance: once; j_gene: TRBJ2-5; v_gene: TRBV11-2; CDR3aa: CASSQPGHGPRETQYF; CDR3nt: TGTGCCAGCAGCCAACCTGGACACGGCCCCCGAGAGACCCAGTACTTC
d_gene: -; abundance: -; j_gene: TRBJ2-5; v_gene: TRBV27; CDR3aa: CASSLSAQGAQETQYF; CDR3nt: TGTGCCAGCAGTTTAAGTGCACAGGGCGCTCAAGAGACCCAGTACTTC
d_gene: -; abundance: -; j_gene: TRBJ1-1; v_gene: TRBV9; CDR3aa: CASSVSPTAGAFF; CDR3nt: TGTGCCAGCAGCGTAAGTCCCACCGCAGGAGCTTTCTTT
d_gene: -; abundance: -; j_gene: TRBJ2-2; v_gene: TRBV6-1; CDR3aa: CASSEVSPWAGELFF; CDR3nt: TGTGCCAGCAGTGAAGTGTCACCCTGGGCCGGGGAGCTGTTTTTT
d_gene: -; abundance: -; j_gene: TRBJ2-3; v_gene: TRBV2; CDR3aa: CASSAEGRQGDTQYF; CDR3nt: TGTGCCAGCAGTGCGGAGGGTAGGCAGGGAGATACGCAGTATTTT
d_gene: TRBD1; abundance: -; j_gene: TRBJ1-2; v_gene: TRBV18; CDR3aa: CASVGQGSYGYTF; CDR3nt: TGTGCCAGCGTAGGACAGGGAAGTTATGGCTACACCTTC
d_gene: TRBD2; abundance: -; j_gene: TRBJ2-1; v_gene: TRBV2; CDR3aa: CASNGLAGWGEQFF; CDR3nt: TGTGCCAGCAACGGACTAGCGGGTTGGGGTGAGCAGTTCTTC
d_gene: TRBD2; abundance: -; j_gene: TRBJ2-1; v_gene: TRBV6-1; CDR3aa: CASSEVLAGGAAYNEQFF; CDR3nt: TGTGCCAGCAGTGAAGTACTAGCGGGGGGAGCAGCCTACAATGAGCAGTTCTTC
d_gene: -; abundance: -; j_gene: TRBJ2-3; v_gene: TRBV7-9; CDR3aa: CASERTDTQYF; CDR3nt: TGTGCCAGCGAGCGCACAGATACGCAGTATTTT
d_gene: -; abundance: -; j_gene: TRBJ1-3; v_gene: TRBV7-9; CDR3aa: CASSDNSGNTIYF; CDR3nt: TGTGCCAGCTCCGACAACTCTGGAAACACCATATATTTT
d_gene: TRBD2; abundance: -; j_gene: TRBJ2-5; v_gene: TRBV7-8; CDR3aa: CASHKGAGVLRFTAQETQYF; CDR3nt: TGTGCCAGCCATAAAGGGGCGGGAGTTCTTAGGTTCACGGCCCAAGAGACCCAGTACTTC
d_gene: -; abundance: -; j_gene: TRBJ2-1; v_gene: TRBV6-5; CDR3aa: CASSYGRRSDEQFF; CDR3nt: TGTGCCAGCAGTTACGGACGGCGTTCGGATGAGCAGTTCTTC
d_gene: TRBD2; abundance: -; j_gene: TRBJ2-1; v_gene: TRBV7-3; CDR3aa: CASSFSGSSYNEQFF; CDR3nt: TGTGCCAGCAGCTTTAGCGGGAGCTCCTACAATGAGCAGTTCTTC
d_gene: TRBD2; abundance: -; j_gene: TRBJ2-5; v_gene: TRBV5-1; CDR3aa: CASSLEGLARFQETQYF; CDR3nt: TGCGCCAGCAGCTTGGAGGGACTAGCGAGATTCCAAGAGACCCAGTACTTC
d_gene: -; abundance: -; j_gene: TRBJ2-2; v_gene: TRBV11-2; CDR3aa: CASSLRRGPNTGELFF; CDR3nt: TGTGCCAGCAGCTTAAGACGGGGTCCGAACACCGGGGAGCTGTTTTTT
d_gene: -; abundance: -; j_gene: TRBJ1-1; v_gene: TRBV6-1; CDR3aa: CASGFVRPGGF; CDR3nt: TGTGCCAGCGGCTTTGTGCGCCCGGGTGGGTTT
d_gene: TRBD1; abundance: once; j_gene: TRBJ1-2; v_gene: TRBV29-1; CDR3aa: CSAKDRRNGYTF; CDR3nt: TGCAGCGCAAAGGACAGGAGGAATGGCTACACCTTC
d_gene: TRBD2; abundance: once; j_gene: TRBJ2-5; v_gene: TRBV7-2; CDR3aa: CASSFPSGGVETQYF; CDR3nt: TGTGCCAGCAGCTTCCCTAGCGGGGGGGTTGAGACCCAGTACTTC
d_gene: -; abundance: few; j_gene: TRBJ1-1; v_gene: TRBV11-2; CDR3aa: CASSRTGTRYTEAFF; CDR3nt: TGTGCCAGCAGCCGAACTGGGACGAGGTACACTGAAGCTTTCTTT
d_gene: TRBD1; abundance: few; j_gene: TRBJ1-1; v_gene: TRBV7-9; CDR3aa: CANQRQGSMNTEAFF; CDR3nt: TGTGCCAACCAACGACAGGGAAGCATGAACACTGAAGCTTTCTTT
d_gene: -; abundance: -; j_gene: TRBJ2-3; v_gene: TRBV29-1; CDR3aa: CSAQGPLTDTQYF; CDR3nt: TGCAGCGCGCAGGGCCCCCTCACAGATACGCAGTATTTT
d_gene: TRBD1; abundance: -; j_gene: TRBJ1-1; v_gene: TRBV7-2; CDR3aa: CASSLVVGQEAFF; CDR3nt: TGTGCCAGCAGCTTAGTGGTGGGACAGGAAGCTTTCTTT
d_gene: -; abundance: -; j_gene: TRBJ2-3; v_gene: TRBV12-5; CDR3aa: CASGPPTDTQYF; CDR3nt: TGTGCTAGTGGACCGCCCACAGATACGCAGTATTTT
d_gene: -; abundance: -; j_gene: TRBJ1-1; v_gene: TRBV10-1; CDR3aa: CASSVRGARTEAFF; CDR3nt: TGCGCCAGCAGTGTTAGGGGGGCGCGGACTGAAGCTTTCTTT
d_gene: TRBD1; abundance: once; j_gene: TRBJ1-3; v_gene: TRBV7-9; CDR3aa: CASSPQGTGNTIYF; CDR3nt: TGTGCCAGCAGCCCACAGGGGACTGGAAACACCATATATTTT
d_gene: TRBD1; abundance: -; j_gene: TRBJ2-7; v_gene: TRBV4-1; CDR3aa: CASSQDTGTGYEQYF; CDR3nt: TGCGCCAGCAGCCAAGACACCGGGACAGGCTACGAGCAGTACTTC
d_gene: -; abundance: -; j_gene: TRBJ2-3; v_gene: TRBV18; CDR3aa: CASSPPRDLADTQYF; CDR3nt: TGTGCCAGCTCACCACCGCGGGACTTAGCCGATACGCAGTATTTT
d_gene: -; abundance: -; j_gene: TRBJ1-2; v_gene: TRBV5-1; CDR3aa: CASSLPGAEGYTF; CDR3nt: TGCGCCAGCAGCTTGCCAGGGGCTGAAGGCTACACCTTC
d_gene: TRBD2; abundance: -; j_gene: TRBJ2-5; v_gene: TRBV7-8; CDR3aa: CASSSASTMGAGETQYF; CDR3nt: TGTGCCAGCAGCTCAGCCTCGACGATGGGAGCGGGGGAGACCCAGTACTTC
d_gene: TRBD2; abundance: -; j_gene: TRBJ2-5; v_gene: TRBV11-2; CDR3aa: CASSLHPTSGVGETQYF; CDR3nt: TGTGCCAGCAGCTTACACCCTACTAGCGGGGTAGGAGAGACCCAGTACTTC
d_gene: -; abundance: -; j_gene: TRBJ1-4; v_gene: TRBV25-1; CDR3aa: CASSVQGDNEKLFF; CDR3nt: TGTGCCAGCAGTGTGCAGGGTGATAATGAAAAACTGTTTTTT
d_gene: -; abundance: -; j_gene: TRBJ2-3; v_gene: TRBV7-9; CDR3aa: CASSLWDTSTDTQYF; CDR3nt: TGTGCCAGCAGCCTGTGGGACACCAGCACAGATACGCAGTATTTT
d_gene: -; abundance: -; j_gene: TRBJ1-2; v_gene: TRBV6-1; CDR3aa: CASSDGANYGYTF; CDR3nt: TGTGCCAGCAGTGACGGAGCTAACTATGGCTACACCTTC
d_gene: -; abundance: once; j_gene: TRBJ2-5; v_gene: TRBV5-4; CDR3aa: CASSLGGGRETQYF; CDR3nt: TGTGCCAGCAGCTTGGGCGGGGGCCGGGAGACCCAGTACTTC
d_gene: -; abundance: -; j_gene: TRBJ2-3; v_gene: TRBV10-1; CDR3aa: CASRDGITGTQYF; CDR3nt: TGCGCCAGCCGGGACGGAATTACTGGTACGCAGTATTTT
d_gene: -; abundance: -; j_gene: TRBJ1-4; v_gene: TRBV7-8; CDR3aa: CASSPKQGSTNEKLFF; CDR3nt: TGTGCCAGCAGCCCGAAACAGGGATCAACTAATGAAAAACTGTTTTTT
d_gene: -; abundance: -; j_gene: TRBJ1-3; v_gene: TRBV21-1; CDR3aa: CASSKNPPVKGGNTIYF; CDR3nt: TGTGCCAGCAGCAAAAACCCCCCAGTTAAGGGTGGAAACACCATATATTTT
d_gene: TRBD1; abundance: -; j_gene: TRBJ2-7; v_gene: TRBV4-3; CDR3aa: CASSRVRDRGNEQYF; CDR3nt: TGCGCCAGCAGCCGCGTCCGGGACAGGGGCAACGAGCAGTACTTC
d_gene: -; abundance: -; j_gene: TRBJ2-1; v_gene: TRBV30; CDR3aa: CAWSVGGQTQFF; CDR3nt: TGTGCCTGGAGTGTAGGGGGGCAGACTCAGTTCTTC